This record looks at one T cell receptor beta chain sequence and its context. In the source study's methods: Quantification of nucleated cells was approximated via reference gene primer amplification. The data were produced by immunoSEQ multiplex PCR, yet TCRdb's version contains in-frame clones alone and is incomplete. V and J calls and clone size are as listed in that table; D and trimming were resolved from the DNA. This sample has tens of thousands of clones, with approximately 88% found just once. V was clipped by 7 bases and J by 7 bases; unmatched bases: 10. Germline-derived CDR1 and CDR2 are SNHLY and FYNNEI. The CDR3 consists of 15 residues. This entry comes from a study of blood T cell repertoires in COVID-19. Background on the study: Both acute and convalescent COVID-19 samples were obtained from the United States, Italy and Spain.

The chain is built from TRBV2 and TRBJ2-1, with TRBD1 matching 10 bases. Input material: peripheral blood. This clonotype was sampled from a human donor with active COVID-19. The donor label of this sample is uncertain. In DNA form, the CDR3 reads TGTGCCAGCAATACGAACCCGGGACAGGGGAATGAGCAGTTCTTC. This translates into CASNTNPGQGNEQFF. The full variable domain, in which reference TRBV2 and TRBJ2-1 provide the parts outside the CDR3, is EPEVTQTPSHQVTQMGQEVILRCVPISNHLYFYWYRQILGQKVEFLVSFYNNEISEKSEIFDDQFSVERPDGSNFTLKIRSTKLEDSAMYFCASNTNPGQGNEQFFGPGTRLTVL.